These 7 T cell receptor beta chains originate from one sample sequenced in a study of monozygotic twins with inflammatory bowel disease. TCRdb processed the 5' RACE reads again and assigns one entry to each CDR3 protein, with no DNA. The data include some 90,000 distinct CDR3 sequences; the top ten clones carry around 7%. Sequencing was done on a sample of blood. The source is a human donor with ulcerative colitis or Crohn's disease, or a healthy co-twin of an affected twin (not recorded which).

The genes are TRBV27 and TRBJ1-1; the D call from TCRdb, TRBD1, cannot be confirmed without DNA. CDR3 length equals 16 residues. Germline-derived CDR1 and CDR2 are MNHEY and SMNVEV (reference sequence). CDR3 in amino acids: CASSTLSQGWNTEAFF.

This chain joins TRBV7-2 and TRBJ2-2; absent DNA, TCRdb's TRBD2 call cannot be checked. The CDR3 is 16 amino acids. The germline gives CDR1 SGHTA, CDR2 FQGNSA. CDR3 in amino acids: CASRLTSGDYTGELFF.

The chain employs TRBV27 and TRBJ1-1; TCRdb's assignment of TRBD1 cannot be checked, as there is no DNA. CDR1 and CDR2 (germline): MNHEY, SMNVEV (reference sequence). CDR3 size: 15 residues. The CDR3 loop reads CASSPDPGQGARVFF.

This chain connects TRBV29-1 to TRBJ2-7; as DNA is missing, the TRBD1 call by TCRdb cannot be tested. From germline, CDR1 is SQVTM and CDR2 ANQGSEA. CDR3 length: 16 amino acids. CDR3 protein: CSVAGDATSPSYEQYF.

The chain links TRBV5-1 to TRBJ1-2; with no DNA, the TCRdb D assignment of TRBD1 cannot be verified. CDR1 SGHRS and CDR2 YFSETQ come from the germline V gene. The CDR3 sequence is 17 residues long. The CDR3 sequence: CASSFEGRGIGRGGYTF. Using reference TRBV5-1 and TRBJ1-2 for the parts outside the CDR3, the full variable domain is KAGVTQTPRYLIKTRGQQVTLSCSPISGHRSVSWYQQTPGQGLQFLFEYFSETQRNKGNFPGRFSGRQFSNSRSEMNVSTLELGDSALYLCASSFEGRGIGRGGYTFGSGTRLTVV.

The J gene is TRBJ1-1, the V gene TRBV3-1. CDR1 is LGHDT and CDR2 is YNNKEL in the germline V gene (reference sequence). The CDR3 loop spans 13 amino acids. The CDR3 spells CASSQGLGTEAFF. Filled out from reference TRBV3-1 and TRBJ1-1, the complete variable domain reads DTAVSQTPKYLVTQMGNDKSIKCEQNLGHDTMYWYKQDSKKFLKIMFSYNNKELIINETVPNRFSPKSPDKAHLNLHINSLELGDSAVYFCASSQGLGTEAFFGQGTRLTVV.

The rearrangement links TRBV7-9 to TRBJ1-1; TCRdb returns TRBD1, unconfirmable since there is no DNA. The CDR3 length is 14 residues. Per the germline V gene, CDR1 is SEHNR and CDR2 is FQNEAQ (reference sequence). The CDR3 sequence: CASSLKGAGTEAFF.